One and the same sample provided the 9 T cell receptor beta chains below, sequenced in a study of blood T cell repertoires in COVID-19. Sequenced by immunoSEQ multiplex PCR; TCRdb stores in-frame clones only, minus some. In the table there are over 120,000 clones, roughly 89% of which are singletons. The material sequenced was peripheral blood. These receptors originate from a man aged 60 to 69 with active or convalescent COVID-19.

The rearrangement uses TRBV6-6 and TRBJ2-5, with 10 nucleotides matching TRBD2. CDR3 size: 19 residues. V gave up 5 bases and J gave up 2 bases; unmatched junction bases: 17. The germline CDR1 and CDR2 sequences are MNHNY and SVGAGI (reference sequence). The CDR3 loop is CASSPLWGLAGVEQETQYF. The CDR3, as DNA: TGTGCCAGCAGTCCACTTTGGGGTCTAGCGGGAGTGGAGCAAGAGACCCAGTACTTC.

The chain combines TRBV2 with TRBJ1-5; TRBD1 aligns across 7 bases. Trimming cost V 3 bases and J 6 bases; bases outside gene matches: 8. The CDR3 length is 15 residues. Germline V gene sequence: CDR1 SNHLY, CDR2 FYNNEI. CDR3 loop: CASSERDSGAQPQHF. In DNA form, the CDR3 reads TGTGCCAGCAGTGAGCGGGACAGCGGCGCTCAGCCCCAGCATTTT.

The CDR3 nucleotides read TGTGCCAGCTGGTTGGGCCGAAATAGCAATCAGCCCCAGCATTTT. Translation gives CASWLGRNSNQPQHF. The rearrangement uses TRBV28 and TRBJ1-5; D is undetermined. V dropped 8 bases and J dropped 0 bases, with 14 bases sitting between them. Germline CDR1 is MDHEN and CDR2 is SYDVKM. This CDR3 comprises 15 residues.

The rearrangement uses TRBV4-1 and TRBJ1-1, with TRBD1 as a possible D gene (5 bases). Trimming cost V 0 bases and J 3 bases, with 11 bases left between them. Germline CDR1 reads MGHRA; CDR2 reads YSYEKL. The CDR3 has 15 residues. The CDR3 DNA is TGCGCCAGCAGCCAAGAGGGGGGAAGGGACACTGAAGCTTTCTTT. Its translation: CASSQEGGRDTEAFF.

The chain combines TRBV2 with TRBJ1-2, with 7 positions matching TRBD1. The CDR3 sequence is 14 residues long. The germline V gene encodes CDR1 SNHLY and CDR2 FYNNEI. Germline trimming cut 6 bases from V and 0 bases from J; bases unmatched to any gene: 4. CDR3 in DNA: TGTGCCAGCAGATACAGGGGAGCTAACTATGGCTACACCTTC. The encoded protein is CASRYRGANYGYTF.

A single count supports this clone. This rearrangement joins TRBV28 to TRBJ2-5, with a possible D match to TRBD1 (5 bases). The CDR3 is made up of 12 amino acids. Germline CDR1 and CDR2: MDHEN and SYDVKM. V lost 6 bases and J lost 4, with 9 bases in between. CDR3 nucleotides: TGTGCCAGCAGCTCAGGGATAGAGACCCAGTACTTC. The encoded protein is CASSSGIETQYF.

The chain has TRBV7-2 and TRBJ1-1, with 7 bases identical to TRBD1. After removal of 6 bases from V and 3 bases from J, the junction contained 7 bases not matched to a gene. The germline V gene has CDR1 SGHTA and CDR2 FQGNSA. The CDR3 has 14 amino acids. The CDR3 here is CASSMTGSHTEAFF. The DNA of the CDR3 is TGTGCCAGCAGTATGACAGGGAGCCACACTGAAGCTTTCTTT.

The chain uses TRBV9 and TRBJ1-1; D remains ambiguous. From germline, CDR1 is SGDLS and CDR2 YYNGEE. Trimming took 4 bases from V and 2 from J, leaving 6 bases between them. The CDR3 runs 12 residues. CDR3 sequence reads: CASSTTNTEAFF. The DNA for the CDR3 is TGTGCCAGCAGCACGACTAACACTGAAGCTTTCTTT. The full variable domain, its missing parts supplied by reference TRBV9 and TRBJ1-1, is DSGVTQTPKHLITATGQRVTLRCSPRSGDLSVYWYQQSLDQGLQFLIQYYNGEERAKGNILERFSAQQFPDLHSELNLSSLELGDSALYFCASSTTNTEAFFGQGTRLTVV.

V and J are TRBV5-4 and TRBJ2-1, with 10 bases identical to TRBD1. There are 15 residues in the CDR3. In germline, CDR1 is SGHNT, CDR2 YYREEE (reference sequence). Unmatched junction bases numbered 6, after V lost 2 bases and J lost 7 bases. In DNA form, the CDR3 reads TGTGCCAGCAGCTTCACTCCGGGACAGGGGAATGAGCAGTTCTTC. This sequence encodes CASSFTPGQGNEQFF. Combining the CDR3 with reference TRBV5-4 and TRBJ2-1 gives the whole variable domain ETGVTQSPTHLIKTRGQQVTLRCSSQSGHNTVSWYQQALGQGPQFIFQYYREEENGRGNFPPRFSGLQFPNYSSELNVNALELDDSALYLCASSFTPGQGNEQFFGPGTRLTVL.